The rows below give T cell receptor beta chains drawn from one sample of a study of vaccination and CD4 T cells after COVID-19. These TCRs' antigens remain unknown. Using its own MiXCR run on the PCR reads, TCRdb lists one record per CDR3 protein. This table holds 3,500 to 4,500 distinct CDR3 sequences, roughly a third found once. The sample consisted of CD4+ T cells from blood, cultured in vitro, taken after SARS-CoV-2 vaccination. All receptors derive from a human donor who had recovered from COVID-19. CDR3s include the opening cysteine and the closing phenylalanine or tryptophan. Fields, in order: J gene, D gene, CDR3 length, V gene, clone size, CDR3 protein, CDR3 DNA. The D gene is left open where the match is weak. Only some rows state a clone size, as once, few, many or a class for expanded clones.

TRBJ2-2 - 13 TRBV15 few CATSRDFGGELFF TGTGCCACCAGCAGAGATTTCGGCGGGGAGCTGTTTTTT
TRBJ1-6 - 16 TRBV7-8 - CASSSDGRQFNSPLHF TGTGCCAGCAGCTCAGACGGGCGACAGTTTAATTCACCCCTCCACTTT
TRBJ1-1 - 14 TRBV19 - CASSIGQMNTEAFF TGTGCCAGTAGTATAGGCCAGATGAACACTGAAGCTTTCTTT
TRBJ2-7 - 12 TRBV5-1 - CASSLGGGEQYF TGCGCCAGCAGCTTGGGAGGGGGCGAGCAGTACTTC
TRBJ2-2 - 14 TRBV30 - CAWSGQAGTGELFF TGTGCCTGGAGTGGACAGGCGGGGACCGGGGAGCTGTTTTTT
TRBJ1-1 - 13 TRBV6-4 few CASRMGPNTEAFF TGTGCCAGCAGGATGGGTCCGAACACTGAAGCTTTCTTT
TRBJ2-7 - 14 TRBV10-1 - CASSEAGTRYEQYF TGCGCCAGCAGTGAGGCGGGGACCAGGTACGAGCAGTACTTC
TRBJ1-5 - 14 TRBV28 - CASLKGDGIQPQHF TGTGCCAGCTTGAAGGGTGATGGGATACAGCCCCAGCATTTT
TRBJ2-5 - 15 TRBV6-1 few CASSDSQGRQETQYF TGTGCCAGCAGTGACTCACAGGGCCGCCAAGAGACCCAGTACTTC
TRBJ1-1 - 16 TRBV15 medium-sized CATSRDLGSGNTEAFF TGTGCCACCAGCAGAGATCTAGGTTCAGGGAACACTGAAGCTTTCTTT
TRBJ2-5 - 15 TRBV20-1 - CSVSPQGLTQETQYF TGCAGTGTGAGTCCCCAGGGCCTTACTCAAGAGACCCAGTACTTC
TRBJ2-5 - 13 TRBV12-3/TRBV12-4 - CASSIIVRETQYF TGTGCCAGCAGTATTATCGTCCGGGAGACCCAGTACTTC
TRBJ1-1 TRBD1 14 TRBV6-2/TRBV6-3 - CASRGTALNTEAFF TGTGCCAGCAGGGGGACAGCTTTAAACACTGAAGCTTTCTTT
TRBJ2-3 TRBD1 19 TRBV10-3 few CAITGMSPSRGTVPDTQYF TGTGCCATCACCGGGATGTCGCCTTCCAGGGGGACGGTCCCAGATACGCAGTATTTT
TRBJ1-1 - 13 TRBV27 - CAGSFLVGAEAFF TGTGCCGGCAGTTTTCTAGTGGGCGCAGAAGCTTTCTTT
TRBJ2-7 - 13 TRBV28 - CASSPQIDYEQYF TGTGCCAGCAGCCCTCAGATTGACTACGAGCAGTACTTC
TRBJ2-7 TRBD2 17 TRBV20-1 few CSARDLVSGRSIYEQYF TGCAGTGCTAGAGATTTAGTTAGCGGGAGAAGTATCTACGAGCAGTACTTC
TRBJ2-1 TRBD2 15 TRBV2 - CASTLGLAGYNEQFF TGTGCCAGCACCCTGGGACTAGCGGGGTACAATGAGCAGTTCTTC
TRBJ2-5 TRBD1 16 TRBV7-8 few CASSPLPGQGVETQYF TGTGCCAGCAGCCCCTTGCCGGGACAGGGGGTTGAGACCCAGTACTTC
TRBJ2-3 - 16 TRBV4-3 - CASSQDLGGGTDTQYF TGCGCCAGCAGCCAAGATCTAGGGGGGGGCACAGATACGCAGTATTTT
TRBJ2-7 - 12 TRBV20-1 - CSARDDSYEQYF TGCAGTGCTAGAGATGACTCCTACGAGCAGTACTTC
TRBJ1-5 TRBD1 16 TRBV20-1 few CSAPLEGPGGDQPQHF TGCAGTGCTCCTCTTGAGGGCCCAGGGGGCGATCAGCCCCAGCATTTT
TRBJ2-2 - 12 TRBV19 few CASQGLTGELFF TGTGCCAGTCAGGGGCTCACCGGGGAGCTGTTTTTT
TRBJ2-5 TRBD2 16 TRBV6-2/TRBV6-3 few CASRYGLAGGRGTQYF TGTGCCAGCAGATATGGACTAGCGGGGGGCCGAGGGACCCAGTACTTC